This T cell receptor beta chain was identified during a study of blood T cell repertoires in COVID-19 (TCRdb year 2020). A note on the overall study: Collaborator samples came from the United States, Italy and Spain and covered acute and convalescent phases of COVID-19. Nearly every sample came with metadata listing a de-identified subject ID, COVID-19 status, age in years and sex. The repertoires were released in a freely available public database intended as a resource for research on the immune response to SARS-CoV-2. Samples were obtained from the ongoing ImmuneRACE study (first 160 participants) and from roughly 1,300 subjects provided by 6 global collaborators. The prospective study material was composed of cDNA or gDNA derived from T cells, B-cell-depleted T cells, or PBMCs. HLA class I and class II types, where available, came from metadata supplied by the sample provider rather than from assay-based typing. Deeply sampled blood TCRbeta repertoires from subjects exposed to, actively infected with, or recovered from COVID-19 were included in the dataset. General conclusions and limits of the study: The quantity of clinical and demographic metadata differed by source and by participant and was supplied without curation.

Compared with germline, V lacks 5 bases and J lacks 2 bases; bases without a gene match: 7. There are 15 amino acids in the CDR3, from cysteine to phenylalanine inclusive. The sequence is cut down to CDR3 DNA, 45 bases in frame from base 1. According to the germline V gene (reference sequence), CDR1 reads GTSNPN and CDR2 reads SVGIG. One collaborating source in Seattle enrolled patients during active infection and followed them longitudinally through the course of disease. Collaborating institutions collected whole blood in K2EDTA tubes following their own protocols. For TCRbeta analysis, collaborators shipped samples in one of three forms: frozen whole blood, isolated PBMCs, or DNA extracted from either of those sample types. TCRbeta CDR3 regions were amplified from genomic DNA by means of the immunoSEQ Assay, a bias-controlled multiplex PCR. For the original study's pipeline: Nucleated cell counts per sample were estimated from amplification of reference gene primers within the assay. To quantify the absolute abundance of each unique TCRbeta CDR3 rearrangement, sequence reads were collapsed and filtered. For each sample, productive Simpson clonality was calculated by taking the square root of Simpson's diversity index across productive rearrangements. TCRdb carries this immuneACCESS record with in-frame sequences only. Its versions omit some clonotypes, under half of them owing to an unresolved V gene in the studies checked, with the rest unexplained. V, J and clone size derive from that table, while D and trimming were established from the DNA sequence. A total of 100,000 to 150,000 clones appear in this sample, around 88% of them only once. Under 4.5% of the sample belongs to the ten largest clones.

In the case of this clone: The antigen it recognizes is unknown. The record has no base qualities; no much larger clone is one base away.

Sequencing was done on a sample of peripheral blood. The sequence joins TRBV30 to TRBJ2-1; 9 bases in the middle match TRBD1. This clonotype was obtained from a man between 60 and 75 years old with COVID-19, enrolled during active disease. The DNA sequence follows: TGTGCCTGGGATCCGGGACAGGGACCCTACAATGAGCAGTTCTTC. It specifies CAWDPGQGPYNEQFF.